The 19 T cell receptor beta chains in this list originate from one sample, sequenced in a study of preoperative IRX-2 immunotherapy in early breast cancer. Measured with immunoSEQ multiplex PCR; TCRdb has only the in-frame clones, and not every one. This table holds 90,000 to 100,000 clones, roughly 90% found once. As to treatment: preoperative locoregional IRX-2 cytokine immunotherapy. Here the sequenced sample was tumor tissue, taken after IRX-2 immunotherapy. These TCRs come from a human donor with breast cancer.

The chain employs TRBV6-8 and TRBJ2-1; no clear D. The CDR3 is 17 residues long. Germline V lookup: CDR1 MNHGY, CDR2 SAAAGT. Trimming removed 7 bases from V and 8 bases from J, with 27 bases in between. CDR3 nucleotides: TGTGCCAGCAAGGACGTTCTGGACCAGGCGGAGACGGATGAGCAGTTCTTC. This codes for CASKDVLDQAETDEQFF.

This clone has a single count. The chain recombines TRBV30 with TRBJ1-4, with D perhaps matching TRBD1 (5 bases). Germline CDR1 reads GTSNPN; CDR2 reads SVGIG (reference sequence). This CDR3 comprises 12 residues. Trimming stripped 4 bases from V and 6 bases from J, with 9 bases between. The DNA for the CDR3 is TGTGCCTGGACCGGGACGGATGAAAAACTGTTTTTT. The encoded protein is CAWTGTDEKLFF.

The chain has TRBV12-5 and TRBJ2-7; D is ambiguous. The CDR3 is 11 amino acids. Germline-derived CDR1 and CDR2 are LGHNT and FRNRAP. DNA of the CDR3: TGTGCCAGCACCGTAGTCTACGAGCAGTACTTC. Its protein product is CASTVVYEQYF.

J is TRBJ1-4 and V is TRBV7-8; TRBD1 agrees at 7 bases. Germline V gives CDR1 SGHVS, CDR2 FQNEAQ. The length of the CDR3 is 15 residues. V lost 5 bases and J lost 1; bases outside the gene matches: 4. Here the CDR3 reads CASSPRQGTNEKLFF. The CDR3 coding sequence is TGTGCCAGCAGCCCTCGACAGGGAACTAATGAAAAACTGTTTTTT.

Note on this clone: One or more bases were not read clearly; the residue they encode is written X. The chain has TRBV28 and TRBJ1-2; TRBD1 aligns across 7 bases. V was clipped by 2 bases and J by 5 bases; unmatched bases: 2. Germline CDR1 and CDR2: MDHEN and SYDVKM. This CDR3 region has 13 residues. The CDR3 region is CASSLGTXYGYTF. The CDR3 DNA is TGTGCCAGCAGTTTAGGGACAGRGTATGGCTACACCTTC.

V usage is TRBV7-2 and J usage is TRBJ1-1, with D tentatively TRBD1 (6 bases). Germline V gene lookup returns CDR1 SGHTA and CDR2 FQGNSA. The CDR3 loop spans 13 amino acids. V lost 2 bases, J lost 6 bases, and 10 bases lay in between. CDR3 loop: CASSLRGSAEAFF. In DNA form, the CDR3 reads TGTGCCAGCAGCTTAAGGGGGTCCGCTGAAGCTTTCTTT. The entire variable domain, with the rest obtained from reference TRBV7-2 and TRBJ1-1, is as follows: GAGVSQSPSNKVTEKGKDVELRCDPISGHTALYWYRQSLGQGLEFLIYFQGNSAPDKSGLPSDRFSAERTGGSVSTLTIQRTQQEDSAVYLCASSLRGSAEAFFGQGTRLTVV.

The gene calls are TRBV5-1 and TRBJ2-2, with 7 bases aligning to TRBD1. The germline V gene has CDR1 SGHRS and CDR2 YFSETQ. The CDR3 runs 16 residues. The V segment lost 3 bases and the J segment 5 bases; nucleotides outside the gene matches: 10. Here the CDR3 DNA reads TGCGCCAGCAGCTGGGGGCGAGGGGGCGTAACCGGGGAGCTGTTTTTT. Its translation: CASSWGRGGVTGELFF.

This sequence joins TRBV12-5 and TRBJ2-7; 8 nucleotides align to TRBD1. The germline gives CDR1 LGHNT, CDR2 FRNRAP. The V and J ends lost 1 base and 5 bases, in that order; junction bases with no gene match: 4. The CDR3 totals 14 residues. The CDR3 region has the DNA TGTGCTAGTGGTTTGGCCCGGACAGGGAACGAGCAGTACTTC. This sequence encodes CASGLARTGNEQYF.

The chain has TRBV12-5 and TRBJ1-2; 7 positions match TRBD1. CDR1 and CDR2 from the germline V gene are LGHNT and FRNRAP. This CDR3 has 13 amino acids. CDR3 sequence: CASMFGRGGGYTF. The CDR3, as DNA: TGTGCCAGCATGTTCGGTAGAGGGGGCGGCTACACCTTC.

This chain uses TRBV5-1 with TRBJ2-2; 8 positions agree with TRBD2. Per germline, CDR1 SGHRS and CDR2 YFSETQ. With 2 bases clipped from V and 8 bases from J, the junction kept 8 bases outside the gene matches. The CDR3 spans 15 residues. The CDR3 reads CASSFRSGSIGELFF. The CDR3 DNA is TGCGCCAGCAGCTTTCGGAGCGGGAGTATTGGGGAGCTGTTTTTT.

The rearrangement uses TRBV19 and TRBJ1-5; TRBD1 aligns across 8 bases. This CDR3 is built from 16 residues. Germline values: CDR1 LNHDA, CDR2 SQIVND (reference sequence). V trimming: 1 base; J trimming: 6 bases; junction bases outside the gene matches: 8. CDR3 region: CASSIGQGTFGQPQHF. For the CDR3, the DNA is TGTGCCAGTAGTATAGGACAGGGGACGTTCGGTCAGCCCCAGCATTTT. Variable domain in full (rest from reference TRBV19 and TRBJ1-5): DGGITQSPKYLFRKEGQNVTLSCEQNLNHDAMYWYRQDPGQGLRLIYYSQIVNDFQKGDIAEGYSVSREKKESFPLTVTSAQKNPTAFYLCASSIGQGTFGQPQHFGDGTRLSIL.

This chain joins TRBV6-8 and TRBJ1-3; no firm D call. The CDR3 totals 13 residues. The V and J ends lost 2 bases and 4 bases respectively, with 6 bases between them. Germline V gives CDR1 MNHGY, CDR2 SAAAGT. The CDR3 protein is CASSYRLGNTIYF. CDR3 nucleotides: TGTGCCAGCAGTTACAGGCTCGGAAACACCATATATTTT.

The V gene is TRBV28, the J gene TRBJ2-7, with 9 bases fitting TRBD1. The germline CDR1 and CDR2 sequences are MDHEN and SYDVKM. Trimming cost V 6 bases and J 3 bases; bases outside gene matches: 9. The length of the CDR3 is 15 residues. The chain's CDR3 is CASRRPGQGNYEQYF. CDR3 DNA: TGTGCCAGCAGGCGACCAGGACAGGGGAACTACGAGCAGTACTTC.

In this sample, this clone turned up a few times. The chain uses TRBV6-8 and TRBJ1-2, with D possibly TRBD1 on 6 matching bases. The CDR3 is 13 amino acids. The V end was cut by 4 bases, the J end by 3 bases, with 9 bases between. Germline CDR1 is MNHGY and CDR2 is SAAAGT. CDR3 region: CASSSRTDYGYTF. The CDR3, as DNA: TGTGCCAGCAGTTCTAGGACAGACTATGGCTACACCTTC.

The CDR3 loop reads CASTTGVSGNTIYF. Here the CDR3 DNA reads TGTGCCAGTACGACAGGTGTCTCTGGAAACACCATATATTTT. The genes are TRBV19 and TRBJ1-3; D perhaps matches TRBD1 (6 bases). The length of the CDR3 is 14 residues. The germline V gene has CDR1 LNHDA and CDR2 SQIVND (reference sequence). The V end lost 7 bases, the J end lost 0 bases, and 10 bases lay between the germline ends.

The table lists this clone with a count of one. This CDR3 is CASSIQPYRGDGLNEKLFF. CDR3 in DNA: TGTGCCAGTAGTATCCAGCCTTACAGGGGAGATGGGTTGAATGAAAAACTGTTTTTT. This chain uses TRBV19 with TRBJ1-4; 7 nucleotides line up with TRBD1. CDR3 length: 19 residues. V gave up 3 bases and J gave up 5 bases; unmatched junction bases: 18. From germline, CDR1 is LNHDA and CDR2 SQIVND (reference sequence).

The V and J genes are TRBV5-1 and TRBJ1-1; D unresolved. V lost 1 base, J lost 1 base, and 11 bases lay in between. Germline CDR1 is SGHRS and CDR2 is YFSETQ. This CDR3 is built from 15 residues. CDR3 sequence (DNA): TGCGCCAGCAGCTTGCAATTAGCGGGGAACACTGAAGCTTTCTTT. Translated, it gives CASSLQLAGNTEAFF. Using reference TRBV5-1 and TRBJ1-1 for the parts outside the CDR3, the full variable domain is KAGVTQTPRYLIKTRGQQVTLSCSPISGHRSVSWYQQTPGQGLQFLFEYFSETQRNKGNFPGRFSGRQFSNSRSEMNVSTLELGDSALYLCASSLQLAGNTEAFFGQGTRLTVV.

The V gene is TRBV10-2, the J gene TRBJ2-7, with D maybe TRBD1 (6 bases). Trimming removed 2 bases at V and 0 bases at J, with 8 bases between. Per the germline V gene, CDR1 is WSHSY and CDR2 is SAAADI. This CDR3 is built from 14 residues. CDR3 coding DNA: TGCGCCAGCAGTGAGCGACAGGCCTCCTACGAGCAGTACTTC. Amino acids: CASSERQASYEQYF.

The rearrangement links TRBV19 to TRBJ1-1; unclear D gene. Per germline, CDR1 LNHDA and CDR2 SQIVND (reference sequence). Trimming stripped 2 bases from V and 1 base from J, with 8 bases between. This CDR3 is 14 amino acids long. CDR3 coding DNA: TGTGCCAGTAGTATAATAGCGGGGAACACTGAAGCTTTCTTT. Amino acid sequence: CASSIIAGNTEAFF.